This T cell receptor (beta chain) came from a study of shared clonotypes between healthy human individuals. V shed 0 bases, J shed 2 bases, and the junction held 7 bases outside the gene matches. Germline V gene lookup returns CDR1 SGHNT and CDR2 YYREEE (reference sequence). The CDR3 consists of 16 residues. Profiled with immunoSEQ multiplex PCR; TCRdb holds only in-frame clones, not every one. In the table there are about 2.5 million clones, approximately 90% of which are singletons. Sequences were obtained from naive CD4+ T cells from PBMCs. Subset noted: CD45RA+ positively selected. The chain combines TRBV5-4 with TRBJ1-2; 7 nucleotides line up with TRBD1. The sequence was obtained from a man younger than 35 in good health. Some clones in this sample may be carry-over from other donors' samples. In DNA, the CDR3 is TGTGCCAGCAGCTTGGGTTTGAGGGGGCAGAACTATGGCTACACCTTC. As protein: CASSLGLRGQNYGYTF.